This note documents a single T cell receptor beta chain sequence. Per the authors' pipeline: Estimates of nucleated cell counts were drawn from the amplification of reference gene primers. Sequenced by immunoSEQ multiplex PCR; TCRdb stores in-frame clones only, minus some. Clonal size and the V and J genes are those of that table, whereas D and trimming came from the DNA. The data hold about 180,000 clones, with 70% to 90% observed a single time. The source of the sample is a study of blood T cell repertoires in COVID-19. The CDR3 spans 13 residues. Trimming left V 3 bases short and J 4 bases short, with 7 bases between.

This receptor was identified in a man aged 45 to 65 with active or convalescent COVID-19. The specimen was peripheral blood. This sequence joins TRBV12-3 or TRBV12-4 and TRBJ1-5; D not certain. CDR3 sequence: CASSFGSNQPQHF. The DNA of the CDR3 is TGTGCCAGCAGTTTTGGCAGTAATCAGCCCCAGCATTTT.